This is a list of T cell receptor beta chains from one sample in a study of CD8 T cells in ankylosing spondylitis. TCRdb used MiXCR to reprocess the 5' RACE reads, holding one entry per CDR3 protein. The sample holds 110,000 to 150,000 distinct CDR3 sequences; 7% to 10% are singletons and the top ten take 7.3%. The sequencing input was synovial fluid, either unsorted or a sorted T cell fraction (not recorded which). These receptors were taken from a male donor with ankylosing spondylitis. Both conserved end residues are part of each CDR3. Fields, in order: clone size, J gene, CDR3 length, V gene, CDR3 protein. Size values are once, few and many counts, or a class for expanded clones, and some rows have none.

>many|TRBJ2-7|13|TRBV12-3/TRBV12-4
CASGRQALPEQYF
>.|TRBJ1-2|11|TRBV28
CASSRNKGYTF
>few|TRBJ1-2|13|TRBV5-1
CASSLAPHTGYTF
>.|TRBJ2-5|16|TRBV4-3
CASSPRAWGFQETQYF
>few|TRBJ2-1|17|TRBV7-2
CASSLADRRGGYNEQFF
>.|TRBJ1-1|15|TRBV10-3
CAISGFGGGGTEAFF
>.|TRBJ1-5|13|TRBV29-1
CSVVGVGNQPQHF
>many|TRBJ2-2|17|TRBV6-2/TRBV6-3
CASSYSWDRLFTGELFF
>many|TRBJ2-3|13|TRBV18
CASSKSQSDTQYF
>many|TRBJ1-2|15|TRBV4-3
CASSQDSRTHYGYTF
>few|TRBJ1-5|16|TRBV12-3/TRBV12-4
CASSLSGINSNQPQHF
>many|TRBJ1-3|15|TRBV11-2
CASSWSGGSGNTIYF
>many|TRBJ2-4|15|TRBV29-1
CSVASNELAKNIQYF
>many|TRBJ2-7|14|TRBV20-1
CSARDQERTYEQYF
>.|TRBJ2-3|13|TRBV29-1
CSVDRGSTDTQYF
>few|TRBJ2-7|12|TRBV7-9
CASSSPGYEQYF
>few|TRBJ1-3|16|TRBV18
CASSPLTGGFGNTIYF
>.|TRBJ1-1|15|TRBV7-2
CASSLQAGAHTEAFF
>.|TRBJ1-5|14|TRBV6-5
CASSFGQAGQPQHF
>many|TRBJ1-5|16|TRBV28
CASLSRGTYSNQPQHF
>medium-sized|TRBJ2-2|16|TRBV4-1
CASSQGPGGVTGELFF
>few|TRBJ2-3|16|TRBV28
CASSPITSGRGDTQYF
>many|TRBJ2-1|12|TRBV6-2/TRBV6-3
CASSSGGYEQFF
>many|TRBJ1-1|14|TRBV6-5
CASSSPAGRTEAFF
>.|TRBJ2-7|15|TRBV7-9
CASSVGEMWVYEQYF
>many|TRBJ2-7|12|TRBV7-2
CASSLYSYEQYF
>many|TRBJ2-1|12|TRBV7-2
CASSFQGNEQFF
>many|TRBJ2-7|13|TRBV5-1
CASSLGQVREQYF
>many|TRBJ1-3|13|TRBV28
CASSFGTGNTIYF
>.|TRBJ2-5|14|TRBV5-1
CASSPGGGTETQYF
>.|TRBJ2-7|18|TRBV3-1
CASSQEVPCGTYYYEQYF
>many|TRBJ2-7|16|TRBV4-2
CASSHSGTSGGHEQYF
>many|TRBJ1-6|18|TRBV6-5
CASSSLALFQGGNSPLHF
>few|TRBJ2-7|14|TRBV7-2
CASSASGGIYEQYF
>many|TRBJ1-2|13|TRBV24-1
CATSDERHTGYTF
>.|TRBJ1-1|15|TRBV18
CASSPLGQGNTEAFF
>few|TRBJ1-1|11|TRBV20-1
CSAPDTAEAFF
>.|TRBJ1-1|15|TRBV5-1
CASSLEDSGVTEAFF
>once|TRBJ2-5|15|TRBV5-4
CASSPNTGAQETQYF
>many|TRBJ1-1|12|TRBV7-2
CASSPPQGRAFF
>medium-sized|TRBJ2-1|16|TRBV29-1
CSVESLDSQTYNEQFF
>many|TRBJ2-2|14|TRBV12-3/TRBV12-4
CASRRRQGAGELFF
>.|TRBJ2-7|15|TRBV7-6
CASSQLGQASYEQYF
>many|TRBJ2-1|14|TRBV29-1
CSVIGQRTYNEQFF
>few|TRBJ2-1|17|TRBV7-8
CASSTAPGLGVHNEQFF
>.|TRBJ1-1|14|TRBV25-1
CASSDSRGGTEAFF
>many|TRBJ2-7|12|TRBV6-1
CASTFRGLEQYF
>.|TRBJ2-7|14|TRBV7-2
CASSPSRSLYEQYF
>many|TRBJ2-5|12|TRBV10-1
CASSESGKTQYF
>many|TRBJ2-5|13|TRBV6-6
CASSSGIQSSQYF